The clone carrying this T cell receptor beta chain was counted only a few times. Its antigen is currently unknown. This entry belongs to a study of cytomegalovirus exposure and HLA in healthy donors. The study's findings and limits: Certain sequence variants were highly shared and formed a cluster, and this cluster was likely a sequencing artifact. Earlier findings revealed that most TCR beta V segments proved productive either about 87% or about 30% of the time. Common viral pathogens were later found to be apparently linked to several of the most significant clusters.

Primers included in the PCR were 60 Vbeta and 13 Jbeta primers. Clones were read by immunoSEQ multiplex PCR, and TCRdb kept only the in-frame ones, dropping some. The table lists about 110,000 clones, 65% to 80% of them singletons. The donors (healthy individuals) were bone marrow donors. CDR3 size: 13 residues. Trimming took 5 bases from V and 2 from J, leaving 9 bases between them. CDR1 is SGHAT and CDR2 is FQNNGV in the germline V gene. The gene calls are TRBV11-2 and TRBJ1-2; D is uncertain. The material sequenced was PBMCs. This clonotype originated in a woman aged 45-65 years in good health and CMV-seropositive. The CDR3 is CASSQQENYGYTF. The CDR3 DNA is TGTGCCAGCAGCCAGCAGGAAAACTATGGCTACACCTTC. Filled out from reference TRBV11-2 and TRBJ1-2, the complete variable domain reads EAGVAQSPRYKIIEKRQSVAFWCNPISGHATLYWYQQILGQGPKLLIQFQNNGVVDDSQLPKDRFSAERLKGVDSTLKIQPAKLEDSAVYLCASSQQENYGYTFGSGTRLTVV.